Sequencing of this T cell receptor beta chain was carried out in a study of Graves' ophthalmopathy and Graves' hyperthyroidism. In the study overall: In this cohort's terms, stable hyperthyroidism meant no ophthalmopathy by 18 months of follow-up. The study, taken as a whole, reports: Detected in blood as well were most expanded thyroid clonotypes with frequency above 0.001.

This clonotype came up many times. The antigen is unknown. The CDR3 is 15 amino acids. V lost 4 bases and J lost 3; bases outside the gene matches: 8. Amplified TCR beta CDR3 regions were obtained using RNA transcripts as template. HTBI-primed first-round RT-PCR preceded second-round multiplex PCR. TCRdb recomputed calls from the multiplex PCR reads with MiXCR, one row per CDR3 protein. The sample consists of 450,000 to 600,000 distinct CDR3 sequences, less than 45% of them appearing once. Patients were left out if they had other autoimmune diseases, uncontrolled infections, pregnancy or lactation. The sequence was collected from an adult man with Graves' hyperthyroidism. Sequenced material: peripheral blood or thyroid tissue (not recorded which). The J gene is TRBJ1-2, the V gene TRBV12-3 or TRBV12-4, with 7 bases aligning to TRBD1. The CDR3 sequence: CASSSITGEDYGYTF. Here the CDR3 DNA reads TGTGCCAGCAGTTCGATTACAGGGGAAGACTATGGCTACACCTTC.